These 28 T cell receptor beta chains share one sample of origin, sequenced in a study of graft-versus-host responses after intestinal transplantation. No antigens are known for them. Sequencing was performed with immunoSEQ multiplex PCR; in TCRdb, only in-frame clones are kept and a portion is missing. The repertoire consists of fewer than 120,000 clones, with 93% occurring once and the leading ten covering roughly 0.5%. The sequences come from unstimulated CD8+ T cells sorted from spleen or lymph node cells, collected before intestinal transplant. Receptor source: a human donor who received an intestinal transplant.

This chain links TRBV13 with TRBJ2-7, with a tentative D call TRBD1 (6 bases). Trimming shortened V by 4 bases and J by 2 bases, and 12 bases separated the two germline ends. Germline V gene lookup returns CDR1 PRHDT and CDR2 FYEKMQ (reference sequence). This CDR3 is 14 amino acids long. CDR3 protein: CASSSRDITYEQYF. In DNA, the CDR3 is TGTGCCAGCAGCTCCCGGGACATAACCTACGAGCAGTACTTC.

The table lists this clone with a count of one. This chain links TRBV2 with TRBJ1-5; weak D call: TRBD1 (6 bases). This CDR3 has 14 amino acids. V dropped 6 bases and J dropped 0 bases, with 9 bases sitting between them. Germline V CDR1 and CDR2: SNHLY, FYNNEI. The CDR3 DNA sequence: TGTGCCAGCAGGGGGACAAGTAGCAATCAGCCCCAGCATTTT. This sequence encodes CASRGTSSNQPQHF.

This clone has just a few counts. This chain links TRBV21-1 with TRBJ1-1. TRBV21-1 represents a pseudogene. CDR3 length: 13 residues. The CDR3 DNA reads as TGTGCCAGCAGCAAATGGAAGAACACTGAAGCTTTCTTT. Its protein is CASSKWKNTEAFF.

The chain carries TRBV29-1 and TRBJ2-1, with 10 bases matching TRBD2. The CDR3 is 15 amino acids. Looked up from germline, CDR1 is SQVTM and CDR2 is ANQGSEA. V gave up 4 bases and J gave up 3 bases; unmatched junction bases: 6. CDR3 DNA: TGCAGCGTTGTACCTAGCGGGAGTATCTACAATGAGCAGTTCTTC. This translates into CSVVPSGSIYNEQFF.

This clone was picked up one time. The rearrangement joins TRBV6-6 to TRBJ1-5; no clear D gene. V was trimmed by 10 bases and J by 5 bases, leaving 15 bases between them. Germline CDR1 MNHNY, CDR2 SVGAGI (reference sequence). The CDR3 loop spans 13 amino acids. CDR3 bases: TGTGCCACCTGTGTGGGTACCTATCAGCCCCAGCATTTT. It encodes CATCVGTYQPQHF.

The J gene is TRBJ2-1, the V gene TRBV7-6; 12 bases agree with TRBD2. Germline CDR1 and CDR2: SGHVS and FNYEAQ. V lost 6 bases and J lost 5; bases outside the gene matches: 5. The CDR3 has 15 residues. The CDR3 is CASRVRTSGDNEQFF. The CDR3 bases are TGTGCCAGCAGAGTAAGGACTAGCGGGGACAATGAGCAGTTCTTC.

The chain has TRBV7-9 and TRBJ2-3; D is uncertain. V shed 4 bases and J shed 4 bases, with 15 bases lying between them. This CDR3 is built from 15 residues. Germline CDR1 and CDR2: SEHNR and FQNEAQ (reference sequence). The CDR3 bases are TGTGCCAGCAGCTCCTCCTCCTCATCCGCAGATACGCAGTATTTT. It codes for CASSSSSSSADTQYF.

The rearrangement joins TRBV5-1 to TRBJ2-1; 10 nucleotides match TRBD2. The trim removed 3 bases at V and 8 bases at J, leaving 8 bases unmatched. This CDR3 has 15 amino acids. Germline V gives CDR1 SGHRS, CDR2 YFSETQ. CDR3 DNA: TGCGCCAGCAGCTCAGAACTAGCGGGAAGGGATGAGCAGTTCTTC. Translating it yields CASSSELAGRDEQFF.

The DNA of the CDR3 is TGTGCCAGCAGCGTCGGGGCTCGGGAAAAGGGAACGAAGGACACTGAAGCTTTCTTT. This encodes CASSVGAREKGTKDTEAFF. The chain combines TRBV9 with TRBJ1-1; D is possibly TRBD1 (5 bases). Germline V gives CDR1 SGDLS, CDR2 YYNGEE. The length of the CDR3 is 19 residues. Trimming cost V 2 bases and J 3 bases, with 26 bases left between them.

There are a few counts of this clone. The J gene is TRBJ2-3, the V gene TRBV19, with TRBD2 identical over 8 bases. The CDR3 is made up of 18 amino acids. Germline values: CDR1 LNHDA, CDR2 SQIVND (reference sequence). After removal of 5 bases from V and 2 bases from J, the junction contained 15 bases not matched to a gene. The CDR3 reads CASSPRPVWREVTDTQYF. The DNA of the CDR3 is TGTGCCAGTAGTCCTCGTCCCGTGTGGCGGGAGGTCACAGATACGCAGTATTTT.

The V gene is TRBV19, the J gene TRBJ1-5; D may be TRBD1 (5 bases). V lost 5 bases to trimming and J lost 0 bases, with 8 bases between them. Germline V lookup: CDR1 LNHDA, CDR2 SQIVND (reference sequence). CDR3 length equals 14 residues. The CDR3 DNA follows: TGTGCCAGTAGTTGGGGGTATAGCAATCAGCCCCAGCATTTT. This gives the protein CASSWGYSNQPQHF.

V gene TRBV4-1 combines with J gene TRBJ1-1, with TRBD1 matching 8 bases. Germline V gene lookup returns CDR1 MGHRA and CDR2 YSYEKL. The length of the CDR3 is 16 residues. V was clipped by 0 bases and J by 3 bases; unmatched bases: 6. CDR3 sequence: CASSQDWSQGDTEAFF. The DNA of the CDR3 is TGCGCCAGCAGCCAAGATTGGTCACAGGGGGACACTGAAGCTTTCTTT.

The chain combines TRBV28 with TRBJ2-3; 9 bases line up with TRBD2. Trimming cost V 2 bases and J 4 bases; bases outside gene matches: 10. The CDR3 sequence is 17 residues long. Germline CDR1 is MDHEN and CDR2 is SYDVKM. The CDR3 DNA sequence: TGTGCCAGCAGTTTAGAAGGCGGGAGGGCTTTCGCAGATACGCAGTATTTT. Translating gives CASSLEGGRAFADTQYF.

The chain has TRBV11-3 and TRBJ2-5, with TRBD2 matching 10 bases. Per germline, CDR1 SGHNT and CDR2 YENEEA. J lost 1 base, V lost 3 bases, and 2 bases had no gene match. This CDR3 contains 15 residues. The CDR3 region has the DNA TGTGCCAGCAGCTTCGGGACTAGCGCCCAAGAGACCCAGTACTTC. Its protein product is CASSFGTSAQETQYF.

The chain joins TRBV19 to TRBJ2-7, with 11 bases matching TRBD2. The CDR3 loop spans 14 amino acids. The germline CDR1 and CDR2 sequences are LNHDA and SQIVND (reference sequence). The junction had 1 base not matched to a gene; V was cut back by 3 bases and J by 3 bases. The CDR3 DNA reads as TGTGCCAGTAGTATCGGACTAGCGGGCTACGAGCAGTACTTC. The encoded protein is CASSIGLAGYEQYF.

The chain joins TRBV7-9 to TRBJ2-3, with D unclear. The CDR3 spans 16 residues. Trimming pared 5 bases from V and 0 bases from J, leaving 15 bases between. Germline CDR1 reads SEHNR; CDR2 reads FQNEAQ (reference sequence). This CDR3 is CASSNVPSTSTDTQYF. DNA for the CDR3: TGTGCCAGCAGCAACGTTCCCTCTACTAGCACAGATACGCAGTATTTT.

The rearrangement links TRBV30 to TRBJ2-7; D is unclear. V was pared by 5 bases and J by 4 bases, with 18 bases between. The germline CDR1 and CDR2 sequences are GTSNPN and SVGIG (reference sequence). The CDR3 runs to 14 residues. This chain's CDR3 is CAWRTETDPYEQYF. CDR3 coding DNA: TGTGCCTGGCGAACCGAGACGGACCCATACGAGCAGTACTTC.

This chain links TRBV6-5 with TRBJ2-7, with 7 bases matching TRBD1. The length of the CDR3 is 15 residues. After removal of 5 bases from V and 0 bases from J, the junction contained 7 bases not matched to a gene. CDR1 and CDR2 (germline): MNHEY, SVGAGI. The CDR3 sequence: CASSATGSGSYEQYF. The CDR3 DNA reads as TGTGCCAGCAGTGCGACAGGGAGTGGCTCCTACGAGCAGTACTTC.

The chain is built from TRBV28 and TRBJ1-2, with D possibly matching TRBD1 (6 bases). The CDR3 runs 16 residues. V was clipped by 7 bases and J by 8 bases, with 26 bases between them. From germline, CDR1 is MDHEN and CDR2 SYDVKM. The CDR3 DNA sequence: TGTGCCAGCACCCTATGGGGGGCGGCGGGCTTTTACGGCTACACCTTC. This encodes CASTLWGAAGFYGYTF.

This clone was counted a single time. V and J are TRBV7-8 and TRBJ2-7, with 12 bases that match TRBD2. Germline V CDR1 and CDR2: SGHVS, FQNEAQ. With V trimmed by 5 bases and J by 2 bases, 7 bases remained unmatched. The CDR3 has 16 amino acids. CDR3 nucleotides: TGTGCCAGCAGCCTGGGGACTAGCGGGTCTACCTACGAGCAGTACTTC. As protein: CASSLGTSGSTYEQYF. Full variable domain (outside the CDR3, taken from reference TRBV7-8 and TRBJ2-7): GAGVSQSPRYKVAKRGQDVALRCDPISGHVSLFWYQQALGQGPEFLTYFQNEAQLDKSGLPSDRFFAERPEGSVSTLKIQRTQQEDSAVYLCASSLGTSGSTYEQYFGPGTRLTVT.

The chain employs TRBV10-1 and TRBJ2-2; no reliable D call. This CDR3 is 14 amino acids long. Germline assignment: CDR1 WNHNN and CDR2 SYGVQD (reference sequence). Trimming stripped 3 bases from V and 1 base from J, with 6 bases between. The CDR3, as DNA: TGCGCCAGCAGTGAAATTGTGAACACCGGGGAGCTGTTTTTT. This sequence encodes CASSEIVNTGELFF.

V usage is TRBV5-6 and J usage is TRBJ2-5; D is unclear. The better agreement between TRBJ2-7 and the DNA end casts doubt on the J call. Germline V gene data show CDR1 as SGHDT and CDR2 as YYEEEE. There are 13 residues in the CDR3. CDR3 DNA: TGTGCCAGCAGCTTGCGGGCCTCCTACGAGCAGTACTTC. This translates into CASSLRASYEQYF.

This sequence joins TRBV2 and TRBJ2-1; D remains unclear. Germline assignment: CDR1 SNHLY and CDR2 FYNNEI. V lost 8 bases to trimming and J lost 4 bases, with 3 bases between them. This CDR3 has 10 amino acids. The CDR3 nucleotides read TGTGCCAGCCTTTACAATGAGCAGTTCTTC. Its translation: CASLYNEQFF. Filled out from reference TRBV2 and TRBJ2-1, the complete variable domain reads EPEVTQTPSHQVTQMGQEVILRCVPISNHLYFYWYRQILGQKVEFLVSFYNNEISEKSEIFDDQFSVERPDGSNFTLKIRSTKLEDSAMYFCASLYNEQFFGPGTRLTVL.

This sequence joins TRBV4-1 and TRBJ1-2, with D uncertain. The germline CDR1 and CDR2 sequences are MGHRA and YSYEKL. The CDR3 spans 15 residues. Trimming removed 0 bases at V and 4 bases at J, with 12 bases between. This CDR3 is CASSQDNPGTYGYTF. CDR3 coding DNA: TGCGCCAGCAGCCAAGATAACCCGGGAACCTATGGCTACACCTTC.

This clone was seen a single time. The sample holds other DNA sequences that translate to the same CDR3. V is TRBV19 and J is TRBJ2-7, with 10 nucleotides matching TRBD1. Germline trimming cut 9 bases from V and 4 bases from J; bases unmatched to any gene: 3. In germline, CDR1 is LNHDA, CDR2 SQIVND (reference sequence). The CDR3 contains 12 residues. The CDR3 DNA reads TGTGCCAGCGGGACAGGGGTTTACGAGCAGTACTTC. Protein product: CASGTGVYEQYF.

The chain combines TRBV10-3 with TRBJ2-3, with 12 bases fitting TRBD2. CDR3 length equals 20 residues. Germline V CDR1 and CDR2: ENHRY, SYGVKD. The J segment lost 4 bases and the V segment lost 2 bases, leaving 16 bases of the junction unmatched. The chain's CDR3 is CAISERGTSGRPYHPDTQYF. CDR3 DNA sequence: TGTGCCATCAGTGAGAGGGGAACTAGCGGGAGGCCGTACCACCCAGATACGCAGTATTTT.

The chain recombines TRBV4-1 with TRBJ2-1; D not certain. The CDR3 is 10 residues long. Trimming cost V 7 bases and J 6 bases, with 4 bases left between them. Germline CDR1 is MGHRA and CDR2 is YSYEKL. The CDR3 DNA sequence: TGCGCCAGCATGGGCAATGAGCAGTTCTTC. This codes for CASMGNEQFF.

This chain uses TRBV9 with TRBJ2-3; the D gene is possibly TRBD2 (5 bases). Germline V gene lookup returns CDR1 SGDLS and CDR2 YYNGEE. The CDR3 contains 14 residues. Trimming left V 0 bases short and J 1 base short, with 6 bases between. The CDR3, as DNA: TGTGCCAGCAGCGTAGGTAGCGGCACAGATACGCAGTATTTT. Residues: CASSVGSGTDTQYF.